This T cell receptor (beta chain) was captured by sequencing in a study of siplizumab effects on memory and regulatory T cells. Study at large: Siplizumab-treated (approximately 1 ug/mL) and drug-free mixed lymphocyte reactions were paired. General study results and limits: The apparent diversity of naive T cells exceeded that of memory cells, and naive T cells seemed to make a major contribution to the alloresponse.

As to this clone: What it binds is unknown.

Losses at the gene ends were 5 bases for V and 4 bases for J; bases not matched to a gene: 5. This CDR3 is 14 amino acids long. Germline V gene lookup returns CDR1 SGHTA and CDR2 FQGTGA. Cells of the mixed lymphocyte reaction were cocultured at 37 degrees C for six to seven days. Assays examined 100,000 or so TCR templates per sample. TCRdb's table, derived via immunoSEQ multiplex PCR, lists solely in-frame clones and lacks some. The repertoire holds 11,000 to 15,000 clones, with approximately 49% as singletons. The chain recombines TRBV7-3 with TRBJ2-1, with 7 positions matching TRBD1. The clonotype was recovered from a human donor in good health; the cells came from an allogeneic mixed lymphocyte reaction. Sequencing was carried out using CFSE-low (dividing) CD4+ T cells sorted from an allogeneic mixed lymphocyte reaction. CDR3 region: CASSEGTAYNEQFF. The CDR3 region has the DNA TGTGCCAGCAGCGAGGGGACAGCGTACAATGAGCAGTTCTTC.